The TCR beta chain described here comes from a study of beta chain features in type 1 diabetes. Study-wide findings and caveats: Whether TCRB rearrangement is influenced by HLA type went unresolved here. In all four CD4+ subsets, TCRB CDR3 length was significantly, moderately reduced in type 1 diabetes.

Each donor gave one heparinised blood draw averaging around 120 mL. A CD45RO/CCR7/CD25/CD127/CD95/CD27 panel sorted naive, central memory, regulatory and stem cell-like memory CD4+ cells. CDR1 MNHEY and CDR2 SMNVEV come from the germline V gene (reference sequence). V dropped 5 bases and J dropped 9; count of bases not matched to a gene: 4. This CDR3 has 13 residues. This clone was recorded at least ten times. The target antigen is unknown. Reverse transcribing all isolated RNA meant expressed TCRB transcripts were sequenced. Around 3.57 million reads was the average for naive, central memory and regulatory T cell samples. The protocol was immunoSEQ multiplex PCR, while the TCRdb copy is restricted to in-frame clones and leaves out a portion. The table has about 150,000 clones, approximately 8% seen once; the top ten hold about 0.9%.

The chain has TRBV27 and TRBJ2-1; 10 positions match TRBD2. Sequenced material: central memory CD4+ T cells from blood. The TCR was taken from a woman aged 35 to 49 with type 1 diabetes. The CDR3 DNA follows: TGTGCCAGCAGTAGCGGGAGGGCCCTTGAGCAGTTCTTC. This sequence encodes CASSSGRALEQFF.